This T cell receptor (beta chain) was captured in a study of cytomegalovirus exposure and HLA in healthy donors. Study-wide results and limits: Earlier analysis yielded a pattern in which most TCR beta V segments were productive about 90% or about 30% of the time.

The PCR made use of 60 Vbeta and 13 Jbeta primers. Here immunoSEQ multiplex PCR was the method, and the copy in TCRdb shows in-frame clones only, minus some. The sample has some 170,000 clones, approximately 80% seen once. Unrecorded immune exposures were likely, despite nominal health at sampling. Notes on this clone: Its specificity is not known.

The source is a woman in her 30s in good health and CMV-seropositive. Material: PBMCs.

For the CDR3, the DNA is TGTGCCAGCAGCTTGGATGCGGGGACAGAGAACACTGAAGCTTTCTTT. Translating gives CASSLDAGTENTEAFF. The rearrangement joins TRBV5-6 to TRBJ1-1; TRBD1 aligns across 7 bases. CDR3 size: 16 residues. V lost 0 bases to trimming and J lost 1 base; unmatched junction nucleotides: 6. Germline CDR1 and CDR2: SGHDT and YYEEEE.